This T cell receptor (beta chain) comes out of a study of T cell changes during pregnancy in multiple sclerosis. The assay was immunoSEQ multiplex PCR, and TCRdb's table has in-frame clones only and misses some. The repertoire holds fewer than 60,000 clones, with approximately 90% as singletons. The CDR3 consists of 13 residues. V lost 0 bases, J lost 7 bases, and 10 bases lay in between. Looked up from germline, CDR1 is SGHRS and CDR2 is YFSETQ. The V call is TRBV5-1, the J call TRBJ1-2; the D gene is possibly TRBD1 (6 bases). The TCR comes from a female donor in good health, enrolled as a control in a pregnancy study. Material: peripheral blood, obtained after pregnancy. DNA of the CDR3: TGCGCCAGCAGCTTGGGCCAGGGGTTTGGCTACACCTTC. Amino acid sequence: CASSLGQGFGYTF. Drawing the rest from reference TRBV5-1 and TRBJ1-2, the complete variable domain is KAGVTQTPRYLIKTRGQQVTLSCSPISGHRSVSWYQQTPGQGLQFLFEYFSETQRNKGNFPGRFSGRQFSNSRSEMNVSTLELGDSALYLCASSLGQGFGYTFGSGTRLTVV.